The rows below give T cell receptor beta chains drawn from one sample of a study of T cells after posttransplantation cyclophosphamide. The table came from immunoSEQ multiplex PCR; TCRdb's copy has only in-frame clones and leaves some out. Of about 15,000 clones listed, 70% to 90% are singletons. Here the sequenced sample was PBMCs, taken 441 days after allogeneic stem cell transplant with calcineurin inhibitor and methotrexate. The receptor set was obtained from a male patient aged 30 to 39 who received an allogeneic stem cell transplant from an unrelated donor, was CMV-positive, and had acute and chronic GVHD. The graft donor may have given rise to some T cells. CDR3s include the opening cysteine and the closing phenylalanine or tryptophan. The order of the fields is CDR3 DNA, CDR3 protein, J gene, clone size, V gene, D gene. The D gene is left open where the match is weak. Clone size, where shown, is once, few, many, or a class for clones that have expanded.

TGTGCCACCGCGGGCAGGGGGCGGACTAGCGGCCTCCCCGTTGGGGAGCTGTTTTTT CATAGRGRTSGLPVGELFF TRBJ2-2 - TRBV19 TRBD2
TGTGCCACCGGGGGGGGTTACGAGCAGTACTTC CATGGGYEQYF TRBJ2-7 - TRBV6-5 TRBD2
TGTGCCAGCAGCTCTCCGACAGGGAGCTATGGCTACACCTTC CASSSPTGSYGYTF TRBJ1-2 - TRBV7-9 TRBD1
TGTGCCAGCAGCGTCGGGACAGGGCCGCGAGGGGAGCAGTACTTC CASSVGTGPRGEQYF TRBJ2-7 - TRBV6-1 TRBD1
TGTGCCAGCTATTCGCGCGGTTACAATGAGCAGTTCTTC CASYSRGYNEQFF TRBJ2-1 - TRBV6-6 -
TGCAGCGTTGGGGGACATTCTAATGAAAAACTGTTTTTT CSVGGHSNEKLFF TRBJ1-4 - TRBV29-1 -
TGTGCCAGCAGCCTACTAGCGGGAGAGTACAATGAGCAGTTCTTC CASSLLAGEYNEQFF TRBJ2-1 - TRBV7-3 TRBD2
TGTGCCAGCAGCTTCCGGACAGGTAGCTCTGGAAACACCATATATTTT CASSFRTGSSGNTIYF TRBJ1-3 few TRBV5-4 TRBD1
TGTGCCAGCAGTCGAACAGGGAGTACGGACAATGAGCAGTTCTTC CASSRTGSTDNEQFF TRBJ2-1 - TRBV7-8 -
TGTGCCAGCAGCGACGGGAGGGCCGTGACCGGGGAGCTGTTTTTT CASSDGRAVTGELFF TRBJ2-2 - TRBV9 TRBD2
TGTGCCAGCAGCCAGGACAGCTACGAGCAGTACTTC CASSQDSYEQYF TRBJ2-7 - TRBV28 -
TGTGCCGGCAGCTTGTATGGGACAGGGAGCCACGAGCAGTACTTC CAGSLYGTGSHEQYF TRBJ2-7 - TRBV5-6 TRBD1
TGTGCCAGCAGTCCGCGACCGGGGAGAATCTACGAGCAGTACTTC CASSPRPGRIYEQYF TRBJ2-7 - TRBV27 -
TGTGCCAGCAGCTTAGAAGCGGGAGTACACGAGCAGTACTTC CASSLEAGVHEQYF TRBJ2-7 - TRBV7-9 TRBD2
TGCAGCGTTGAAAGTACCCTAGCCCCGCTCAATGAGCAGTTCTTC CSVESTLAPLNEQFF TRBJ2-1 - TRBV29-1 -
TGCGCCAGCAGCCACTGGGACAGGGGTGACACTGAAGCTTTCTTT CASSHWDRGDTEAFF TRBJ1-1 - TRBV5-1 TRBD1
TGTGCCAGCAGTTTCGGCAGGACTAGCGTATCCGGGGAGCTGTTTTTT CASSFGRTSVSGELFF TRBJ2-2 - TRBV28 TRBD2
TGTGCCAGCAGTTTAGCCTCGAGCTCCTACGAGCAGTACTTC CASSLASSSYEQYF TRBJ2-7 - TRBV27 -
TGTGCCAGCAGCCACAGGGTTTTTGGTTACAATGAGCAGTTCTTC CASSHRVFGYNEQFF TRBJ2-1 - TRBV6-5 -